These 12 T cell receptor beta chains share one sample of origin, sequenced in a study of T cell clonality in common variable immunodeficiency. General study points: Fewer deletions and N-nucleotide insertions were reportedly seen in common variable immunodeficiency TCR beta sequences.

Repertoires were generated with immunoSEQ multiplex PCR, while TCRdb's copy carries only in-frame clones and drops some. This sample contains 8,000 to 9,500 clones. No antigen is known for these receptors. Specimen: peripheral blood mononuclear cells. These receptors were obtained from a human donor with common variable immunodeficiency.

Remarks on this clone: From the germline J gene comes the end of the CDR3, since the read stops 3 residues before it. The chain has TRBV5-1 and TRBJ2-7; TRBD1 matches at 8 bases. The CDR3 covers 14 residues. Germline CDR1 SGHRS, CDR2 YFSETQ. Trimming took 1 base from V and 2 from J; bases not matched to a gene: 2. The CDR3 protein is CASSLSGGAYEQYF. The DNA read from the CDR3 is TGCGCCAGCAGCTTGTCAGGGGGCGCCTACGAG.

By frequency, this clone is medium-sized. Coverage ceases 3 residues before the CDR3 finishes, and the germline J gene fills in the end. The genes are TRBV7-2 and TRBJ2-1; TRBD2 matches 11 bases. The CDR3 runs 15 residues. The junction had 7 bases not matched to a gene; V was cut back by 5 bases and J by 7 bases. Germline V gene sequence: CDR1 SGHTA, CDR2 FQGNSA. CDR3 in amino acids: CASSTSGGLGNEQFF. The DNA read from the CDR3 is TGTGCCAGCAGCACTAGCGGGGGCCTCGGGAATGAG.

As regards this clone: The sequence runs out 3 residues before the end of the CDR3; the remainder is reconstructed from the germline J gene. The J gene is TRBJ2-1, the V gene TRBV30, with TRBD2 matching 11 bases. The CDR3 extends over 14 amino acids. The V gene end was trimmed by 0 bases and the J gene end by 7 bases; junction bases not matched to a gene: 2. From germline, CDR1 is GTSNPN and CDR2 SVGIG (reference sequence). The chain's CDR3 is CAWSVLAGDNEQFF. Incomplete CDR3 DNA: TGTGCCTGGAGTGTACTAGCGGGAGATAATGAG.

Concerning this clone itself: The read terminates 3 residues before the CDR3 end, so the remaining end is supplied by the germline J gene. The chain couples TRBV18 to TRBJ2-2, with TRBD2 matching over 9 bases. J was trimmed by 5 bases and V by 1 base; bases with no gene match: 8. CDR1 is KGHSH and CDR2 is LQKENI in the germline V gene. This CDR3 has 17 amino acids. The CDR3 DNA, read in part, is TGTGCCAGCTCACCACGGAGCTGGACTAGCGAAACCGGGGAG. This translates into CASSPRSWTSETGE. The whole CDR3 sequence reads CASSPRSWTSETGELFF. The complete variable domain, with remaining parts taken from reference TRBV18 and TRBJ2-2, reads NAGVMQNPRHLVRRRGQEARLRCSPMKGHSHVYWYRQLPEEGLKFMVYLQKENIIDESGMPKERFSAEFPKEGPSILRIQQVVRGDSAAYFCASSPRSWTSETGELFFGEGSRLTVL.

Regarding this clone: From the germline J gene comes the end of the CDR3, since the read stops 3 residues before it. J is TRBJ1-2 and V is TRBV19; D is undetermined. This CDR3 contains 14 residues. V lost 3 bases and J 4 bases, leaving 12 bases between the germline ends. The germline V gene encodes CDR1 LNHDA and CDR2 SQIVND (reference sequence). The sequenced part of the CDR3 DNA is TGTGCCAGTAGTATTGGCCGGTCGGGCTATGGC. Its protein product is CASSIGRSGYG. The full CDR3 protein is CASSIGRSGYGYTF.

CDR3 DNA, as far as it was read: TGTGCCAGCTCACCTTCAGGGGGCCATCAGCCC. Its protein product is CASSPSGGHQP. The whole CDR3 protein reads CASSPSGGHQPQHF. The V gene is TRBV18, the J gene TRBJ1-5; 8 bases match TRBD1. The observed sequence ends 3 residues before the CDR3 terminus, with the missing tail filled in from the germline J gene. After removal of 3 bases from V and 5 bases from J, the junction contained 3 bases not matched to a gene. The V gene's germline CDR1 is KGHSH and CDR2 LQKENI. The CDR3 runs 14 residues.

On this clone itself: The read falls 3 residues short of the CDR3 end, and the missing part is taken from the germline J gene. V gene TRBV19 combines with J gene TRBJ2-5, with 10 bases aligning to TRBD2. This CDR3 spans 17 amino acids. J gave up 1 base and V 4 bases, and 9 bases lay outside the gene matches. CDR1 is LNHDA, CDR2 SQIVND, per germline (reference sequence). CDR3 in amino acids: CASSTPSGLAIQETQYF. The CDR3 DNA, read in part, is TGTGCCAGTAGTACCCCTTCGGGACTAGCGATCCAAGAGACC.

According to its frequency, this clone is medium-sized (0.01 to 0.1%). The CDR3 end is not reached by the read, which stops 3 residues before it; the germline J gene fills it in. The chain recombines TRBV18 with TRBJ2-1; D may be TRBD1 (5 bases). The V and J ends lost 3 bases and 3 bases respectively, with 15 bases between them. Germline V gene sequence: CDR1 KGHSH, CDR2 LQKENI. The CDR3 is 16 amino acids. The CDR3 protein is CASSPRDSSFYNEQFF. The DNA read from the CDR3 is TGTGCCAGCTCACCCAGAGACAGCTCCTTCTACAATGAG.

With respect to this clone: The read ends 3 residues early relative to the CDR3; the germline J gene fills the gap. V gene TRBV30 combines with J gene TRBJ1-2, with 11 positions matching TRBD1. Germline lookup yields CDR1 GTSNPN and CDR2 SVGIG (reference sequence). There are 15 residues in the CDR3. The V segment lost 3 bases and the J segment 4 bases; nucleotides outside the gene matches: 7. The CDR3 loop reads CAWRGTGGSSYGYTF. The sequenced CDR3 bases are TGTGCCTGGAGGGGGACAGGGGGAAGTAGCTATGGC.

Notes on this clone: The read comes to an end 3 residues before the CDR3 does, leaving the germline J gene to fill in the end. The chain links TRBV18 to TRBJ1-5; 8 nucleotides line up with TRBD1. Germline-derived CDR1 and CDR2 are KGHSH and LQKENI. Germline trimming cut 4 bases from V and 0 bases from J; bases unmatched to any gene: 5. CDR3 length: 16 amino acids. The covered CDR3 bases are TGTGCCAGCTCACAGCAAACAGGGGGTAGCAATCAGCCC. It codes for CASSQQTGGSNQP. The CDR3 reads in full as CASSQQTGGSNQPQHF. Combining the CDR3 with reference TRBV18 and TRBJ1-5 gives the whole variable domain NAGVMQNPRHLVRRRGQEARLRCSPMKGHSHVYWYRQLPEEGLKFMVYLQKENIIDESGMPKERFSAEFPKEGPSILRIQQVVRGDSAAYFCASSQQTGGSNQPQHFGDGTRLSIL.

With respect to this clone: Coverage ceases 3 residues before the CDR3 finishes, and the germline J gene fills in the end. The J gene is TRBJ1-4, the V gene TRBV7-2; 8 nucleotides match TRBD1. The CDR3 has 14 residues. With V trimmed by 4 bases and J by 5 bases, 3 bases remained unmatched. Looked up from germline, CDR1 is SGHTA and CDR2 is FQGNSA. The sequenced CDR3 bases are TGTGCCAGCAGCTCCCGACAGGGGAATGAAAAA. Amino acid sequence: CASSSRQGNEK. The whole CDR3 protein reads CASSSRQGNEKLFF.

Here the CDR3 reads CAWSRRGAEAFF. CDR3 DNA (partial): TGTGCCTGGAGTCGTCGCGGAGCTGAA. The rearrangement uses TRBV30 and TRBJ1-1; D ambiguous. Read sequence stops 3 residues before the CDR3 end, and the germline J gene provides the missing end. Germline-derived CDR1 and CDR2 are GTSNPN and SVGIG (reference sequence). V was cut by 2 bases and J by 6 bases, with 10 bases left in between. CDR3 length equals 12 residues. The whole variable domain, filled in from reference TRBV30 and TRBJ1-1, reads SQTIHQWPATLVQPVGSPLSLECTVEGTSNPNLYWYRQAAGRGLQLLFYSVGIGQISSEVPQNLSASRPQDRQFILSSKKLLLSDSGFYLCAWSRRGAEAFFGQGTRLTVV.